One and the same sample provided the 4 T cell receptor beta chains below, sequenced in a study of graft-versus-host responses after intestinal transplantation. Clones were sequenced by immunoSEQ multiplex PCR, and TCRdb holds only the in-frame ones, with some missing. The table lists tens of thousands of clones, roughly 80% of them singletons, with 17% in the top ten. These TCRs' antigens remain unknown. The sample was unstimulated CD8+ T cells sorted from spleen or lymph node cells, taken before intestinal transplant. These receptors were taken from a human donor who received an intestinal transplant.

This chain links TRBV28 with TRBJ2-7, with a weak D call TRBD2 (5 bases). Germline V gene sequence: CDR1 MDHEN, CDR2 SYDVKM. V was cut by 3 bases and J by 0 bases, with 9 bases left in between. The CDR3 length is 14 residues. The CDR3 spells CASSFGRSSYEQYF. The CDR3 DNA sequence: TGTGCCAGCAGTTTTGGGAGATCCTCCTACGAGCAGTACTTC.

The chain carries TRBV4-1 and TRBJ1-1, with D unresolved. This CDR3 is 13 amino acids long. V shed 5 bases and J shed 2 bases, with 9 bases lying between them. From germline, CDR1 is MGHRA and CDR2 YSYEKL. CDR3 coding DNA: TGCGCCAGCAGCTTCGACACAAACACTGAAGCTTTCTTT. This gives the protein CASSFDTNTEAFF.

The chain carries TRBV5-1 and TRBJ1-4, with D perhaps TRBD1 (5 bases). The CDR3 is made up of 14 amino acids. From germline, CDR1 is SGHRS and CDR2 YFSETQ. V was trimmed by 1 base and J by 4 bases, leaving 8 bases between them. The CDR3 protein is CASSLRDFNEKLFF. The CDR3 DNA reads TGCGCCAGCAGCTTGAGGGACTTTAATGAAAAACTGTTTTTT.

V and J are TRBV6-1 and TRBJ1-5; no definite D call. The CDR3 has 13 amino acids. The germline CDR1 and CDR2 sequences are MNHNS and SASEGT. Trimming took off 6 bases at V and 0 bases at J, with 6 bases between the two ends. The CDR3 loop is CASSQTSNQPQHF. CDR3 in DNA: TGTGCCAGCAGCCAGACTAGCAATCAGCCCCAGCATTTT.